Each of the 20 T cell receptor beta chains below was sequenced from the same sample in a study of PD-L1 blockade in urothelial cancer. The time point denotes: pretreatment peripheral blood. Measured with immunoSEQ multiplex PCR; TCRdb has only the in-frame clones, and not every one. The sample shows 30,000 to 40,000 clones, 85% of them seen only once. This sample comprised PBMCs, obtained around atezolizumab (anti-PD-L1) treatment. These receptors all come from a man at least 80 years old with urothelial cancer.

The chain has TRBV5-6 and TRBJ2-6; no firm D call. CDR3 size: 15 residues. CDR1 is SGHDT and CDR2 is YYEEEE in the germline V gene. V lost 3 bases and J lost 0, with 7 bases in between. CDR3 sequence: CASSYRVSGANVLTF. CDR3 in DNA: TGTGCCAGCAGCTATCGTGTCTCTGGGGCCAACGTCCTGACTTTC.

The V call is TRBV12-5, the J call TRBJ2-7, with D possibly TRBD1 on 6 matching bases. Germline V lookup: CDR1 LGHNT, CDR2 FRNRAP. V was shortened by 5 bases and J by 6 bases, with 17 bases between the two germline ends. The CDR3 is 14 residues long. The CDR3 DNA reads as TGTGCTAGTGGTGAGCCTTGGGGGACAAGCGAGCAGTACTTC. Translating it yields CASGEPWGTSEQYF.

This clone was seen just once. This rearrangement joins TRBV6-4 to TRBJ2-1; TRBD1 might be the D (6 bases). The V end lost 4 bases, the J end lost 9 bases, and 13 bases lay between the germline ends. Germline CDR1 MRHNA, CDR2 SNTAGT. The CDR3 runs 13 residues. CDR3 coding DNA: TGTGCCAGCAGTGGGGAAACAGGGAGTGAGCAGTTCTTC. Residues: CASSGETGSEQFF.

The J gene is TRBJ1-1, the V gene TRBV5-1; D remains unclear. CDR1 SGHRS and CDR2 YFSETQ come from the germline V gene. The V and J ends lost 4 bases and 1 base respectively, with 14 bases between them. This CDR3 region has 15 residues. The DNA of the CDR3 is TGCGCCAGCAGCCCCCGACCCGGAGGGAACACTGAAGCTTTCTTT. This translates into CASSPRPGGNTEAFF. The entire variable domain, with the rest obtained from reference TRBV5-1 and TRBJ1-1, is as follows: KAGVTQTPRYLIKTRGQQVTLSCSPISGHRSVSWYQQTPGQGLQFLFEYFSETQRNKGNFPGRFSGRQFSNSRSEMNVSTLELGDSALYLCASSPRPGGNTEAFFGQGTRLTVV.

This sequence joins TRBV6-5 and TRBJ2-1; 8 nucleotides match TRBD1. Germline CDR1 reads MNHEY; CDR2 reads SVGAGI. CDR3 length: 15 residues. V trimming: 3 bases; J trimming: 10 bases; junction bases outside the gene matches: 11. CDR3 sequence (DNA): TGTGCCAGCAGTTATCCCGGACAGGGTACTAGGGAGCAGTTCTTC. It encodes CASSYPGQGTREQFF.

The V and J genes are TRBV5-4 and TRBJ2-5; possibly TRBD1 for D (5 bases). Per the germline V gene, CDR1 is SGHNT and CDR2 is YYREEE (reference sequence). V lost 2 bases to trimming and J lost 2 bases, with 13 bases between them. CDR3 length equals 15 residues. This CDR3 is CASSFFDRTQETQYF. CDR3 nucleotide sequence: TGTGCCAGCAGCTTCTTCGACAGAACTCAAGAGACCCAGTACTTC.

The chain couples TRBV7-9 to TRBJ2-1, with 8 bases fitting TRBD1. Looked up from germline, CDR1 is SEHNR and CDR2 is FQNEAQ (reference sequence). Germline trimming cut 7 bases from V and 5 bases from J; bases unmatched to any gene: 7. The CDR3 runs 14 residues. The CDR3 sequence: CASTRGTGNNEQFF. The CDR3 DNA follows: TGTGCCAGCACCCGGGGGACAGGAAACAATGAGCAGTTCTTC.

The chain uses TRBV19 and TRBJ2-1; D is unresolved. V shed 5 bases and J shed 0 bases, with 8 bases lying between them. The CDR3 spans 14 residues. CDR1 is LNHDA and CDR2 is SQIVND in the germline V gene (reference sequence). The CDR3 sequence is CASSPWSSYNEQFF. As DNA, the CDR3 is TGTGCCAGTAGTCCGTGGAGCTCCTACAATGAGCAGTTCTTC.

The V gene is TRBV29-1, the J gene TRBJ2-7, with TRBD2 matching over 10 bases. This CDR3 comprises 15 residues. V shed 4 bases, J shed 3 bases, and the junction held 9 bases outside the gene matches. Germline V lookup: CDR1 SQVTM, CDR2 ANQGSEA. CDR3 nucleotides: TGCAGCGTTGTCAGGGGCCTAGCGGGGGACTACGAGCAGTACTTC. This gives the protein CSVVRGLAGDYEQYF.

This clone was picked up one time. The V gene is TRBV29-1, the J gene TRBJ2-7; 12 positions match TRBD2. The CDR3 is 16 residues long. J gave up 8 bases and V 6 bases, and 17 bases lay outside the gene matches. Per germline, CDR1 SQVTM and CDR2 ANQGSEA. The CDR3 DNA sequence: TGCAGCGTCACTCTAACCGGGACTAGCGGGTACTCCCAGCAGTACTTC. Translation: CSVTLTGTSGYSQQYF.

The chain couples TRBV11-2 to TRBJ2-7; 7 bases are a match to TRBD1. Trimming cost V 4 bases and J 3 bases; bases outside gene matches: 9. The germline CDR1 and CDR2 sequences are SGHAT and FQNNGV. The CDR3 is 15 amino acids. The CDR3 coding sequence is TGTGCCAGCAGCTCGCCCGGGGACAGAGACTACGAGCAGTACTTC. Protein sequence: CASSSPGDRDYEQYF. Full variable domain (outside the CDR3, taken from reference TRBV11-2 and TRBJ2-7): EAGVAQSPRYKIIEKRQSVAFWCNPISGHATLYWYQQILGQGPKLLIQFQNNGVVDDSQLPKDRFSAERLKGVDSTLKIQPAKLEDSAVYLCASSSPGDRDYEQYFGPGTRLTVT.

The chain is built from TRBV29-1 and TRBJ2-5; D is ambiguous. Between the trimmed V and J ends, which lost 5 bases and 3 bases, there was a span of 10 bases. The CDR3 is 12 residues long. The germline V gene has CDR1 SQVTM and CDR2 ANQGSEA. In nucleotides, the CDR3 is TGCAGCGTTTGCTGGGCCGAAGAGACCCAGTACTTC. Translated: CSVCWAEETQYF.

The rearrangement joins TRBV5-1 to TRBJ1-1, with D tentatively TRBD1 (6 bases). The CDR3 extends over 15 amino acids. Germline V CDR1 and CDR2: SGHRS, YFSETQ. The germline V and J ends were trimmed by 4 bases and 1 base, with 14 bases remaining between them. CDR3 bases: TGCGCCAGCAGCGGAGGACAGCCCCCGAACACTGAAGCTTTCTTT. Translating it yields CASSGGQPPNTEAFF.

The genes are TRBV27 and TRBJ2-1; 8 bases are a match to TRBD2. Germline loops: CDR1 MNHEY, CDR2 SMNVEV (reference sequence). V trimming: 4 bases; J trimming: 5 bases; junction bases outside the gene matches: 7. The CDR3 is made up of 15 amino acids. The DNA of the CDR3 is TGTGCCAGCAGTTCCCTAGCGGGCATTAACAATGAGCAGTTCTTC. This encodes CASSSLAGINNEQFF.

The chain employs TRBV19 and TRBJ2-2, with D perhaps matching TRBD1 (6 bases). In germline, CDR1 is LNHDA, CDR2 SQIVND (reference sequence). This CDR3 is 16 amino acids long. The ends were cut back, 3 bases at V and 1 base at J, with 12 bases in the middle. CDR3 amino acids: CASSIPTGRNTGELFF. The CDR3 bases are TGTGCCAGTAGTATCCCTACAGGGCGGAACACCGGGGAGCTGTTTTTT.

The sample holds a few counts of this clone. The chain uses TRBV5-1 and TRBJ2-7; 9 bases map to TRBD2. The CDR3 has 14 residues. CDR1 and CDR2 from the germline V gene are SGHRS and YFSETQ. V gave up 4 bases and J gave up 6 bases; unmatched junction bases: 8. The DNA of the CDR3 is TGCGCCAGCAGCCCGAGGGGACTAGCTTCCGAGCAGTACTTC. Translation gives CASSPRGLASEQYF.

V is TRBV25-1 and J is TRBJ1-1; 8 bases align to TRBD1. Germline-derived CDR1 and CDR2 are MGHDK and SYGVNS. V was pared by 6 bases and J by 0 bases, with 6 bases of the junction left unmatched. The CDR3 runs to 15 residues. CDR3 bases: TGTGCCAGCAGACTCGGACAGGGTCTGAACACTGAAGCTTTCTTT. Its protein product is CASRLGQGLNTEAFF.

Written as DNA, the CDR3 is TGTGCCAGCAGCTGGGGGATCGGGGGGAATCAGCCCCAGCATTTT. Protein product: CASSWGIGGNQPQHF. The chain has TRBV5-5 and TRBJ1-5, with a possible D match to TRBD1 (5 bases). The ends were cut back, 3 bases at V and 4 bases at J, with 14 bases in the middle. The CDR3 is 15 amino acids. CDR1 SGHKS and CDR2 YYEKEE come from the germline V gene (reference sequence).

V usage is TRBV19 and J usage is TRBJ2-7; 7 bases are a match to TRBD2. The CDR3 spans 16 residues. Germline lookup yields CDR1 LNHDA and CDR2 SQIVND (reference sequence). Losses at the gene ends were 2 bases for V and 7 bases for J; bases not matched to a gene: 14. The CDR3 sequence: CASSILASGSGREQYF. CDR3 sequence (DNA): TGTGCCAGTAGTATATTGGCTAGCGGATCTGGGCGGGAGCAGTACTTC.

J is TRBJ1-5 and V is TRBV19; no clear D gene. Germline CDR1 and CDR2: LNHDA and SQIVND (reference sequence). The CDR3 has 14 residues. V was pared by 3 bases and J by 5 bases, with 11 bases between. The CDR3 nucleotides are TGTGCCAGTAGTATGCCCGGGATTTATCAGCCCCAGCATTTT. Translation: CASSMPGIYQPQHF.